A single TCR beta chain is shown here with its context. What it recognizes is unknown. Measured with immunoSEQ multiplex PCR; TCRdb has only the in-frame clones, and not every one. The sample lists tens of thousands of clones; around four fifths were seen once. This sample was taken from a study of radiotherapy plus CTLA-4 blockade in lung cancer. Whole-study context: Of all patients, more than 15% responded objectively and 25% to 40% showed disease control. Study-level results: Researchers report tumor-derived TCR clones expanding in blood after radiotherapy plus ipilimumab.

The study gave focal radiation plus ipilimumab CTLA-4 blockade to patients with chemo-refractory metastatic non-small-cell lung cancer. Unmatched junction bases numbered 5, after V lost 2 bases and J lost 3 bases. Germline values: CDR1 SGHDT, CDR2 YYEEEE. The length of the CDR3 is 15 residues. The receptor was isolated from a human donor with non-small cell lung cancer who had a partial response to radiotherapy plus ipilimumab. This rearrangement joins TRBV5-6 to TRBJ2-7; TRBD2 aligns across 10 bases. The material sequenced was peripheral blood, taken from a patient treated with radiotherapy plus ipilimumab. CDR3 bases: TGTGCCAGCAGCTTTCTAGCGGGGGCTATCTACGAGCAGTACTTC. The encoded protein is CASSFLAGAIYEQYF.